The 12 T cell receptor beta chains reported below all come from one sample, sequenced in a study of T cells after yellow fever vaccination. TCRdb redid the calling of the 5' RACE reads with MiXCR, one entry per CDR3 protein. This table has around 500,000 distinct CDR3 sequences, 20% to 25% appearing once. Sequences were derived from PBMCs, sampled roughly 20 days after the first yellow fever vaccination. These receptors were taken from a young man who received the YFV17D yellow fever vaccine.

This chain uses TRBV24-1 with TRBJ2-1, with 16 bases that match TRBD2. CDR1 and CDR2 (germline): KGHDR, SFDVKD. Unmatched junction bases numbered 3, after V lost 3 bases and J lost 2 bases. This CDR3 spans 18 amino acids. CDR3 sequence reads: CATSDAGTSGGAYNEQFF. The CDR3 DNA is TGTGCCACCAGTGATGCCGGGACTAGCGGGGGGGCCTACAATGAGCAGTTCTTC.

This clonotype has a count of ten or more. The chain couples TRBV7-9 to TRBJ2-5, with unresolved D. Deletions cut 2 bases from V and 5 bases from J, with 9 bases between. The CDR3 length is 13 residues. Per the germline V gene, CDR1 is SEHNR and CDR2 is FQNEAQ (reference sequence). CDR3 sequence reads: CASSLRPRETQYF. CDR3 DNA sequence: TGTGCCAGCAGCTTAAGGCCCCGGGAGACCCAGTACTTC. The full variable domain, rest sourced from reference TRBV7-9 and TRBJ2-5, is DTGVSQNPRHKITKRGQNVTFRCDPISEHNRLYWYRQTLGQGPEFLTYFQNEAQLEKSRLLSDRFSAERPKGSFSTLEIQRTEQGDSAMYLCASSLRPRETQYFGPGTRLLVL.

The table lists this clonotype with a few counts. The V gene is TRBV4-1, the J gene TRBJ2-7, with D tentatively TRBD2 (5 bases). Germline V gives CDR1 MGHRA, CDR2 YSYEKL. V was cut by 1 base and J by 2 bases, with 12 bases left in between. The CDR3 totals 15 residues. In nucleotides, the CDR3 is TGCGCCAGCAGCCAAGGCGCTAGCTCGGCCTACGAGCAGTACTTC. Protein sequence: CASSQGASSAYEQYF.

The V call is TRBV19, the J call TRBJ1-1; tentative D call: TRBD1 (5 bases). Germline loops: CDR1 LNHDA, CDR2 SQIVND (reference sequence). There are 15 residues in the CDR3. V was cut by 5 bases and J by 11 bases, with 24 bases left in between. CDR3 sequence (DNA): TGTGCCAGTAGTGGTACAGGACTGGGGCTAGGGGACGCTTTCTTT. This gives the protein CASSGTGLGLGDAFF.

The V gene is TRBV18, the J gene TRBJ1-2; a possible D gene is TRBD1 (5 bases). Germline CDR1 is KGHSH and CDR2 is LQKENI. CDR3 length: 13 residues. V was clipped by 3 bases and J by 8 bases, with 13 bases between them. CDR3: CASSPGTAEGYTF. DNA of the CDR3: TGTGCCAGCTCACCTGGGACGGCCGAGGGCTACACCTTC.

This clonotype was seen a handful of times. The germline gene is not matched at one end of the junction; a read error may be the cause. The genes are TRBV5-1 and TRBJ1-6; D uncertain. The germline CDR1 and CDR2 sequences are SGHRS and YFSETQ. The CDR3 consists of 13 residues. This CDR3 reads CASSLLRNSPLHF. In DNA, the CDR3 is TGCGCCAGTAGCTTGCTTCGCAATTCACCCCTCCACTTT.

A few counts support this clonotype. This rearrangement joins TRBV7-3 to TRBJ2-7, with a weak D call TRBD2 (7 bases). V lost 2 bases and J lost 7, with 24 bases in between. Germline V gene lookup returns CDR1 SGHTA and CDR2 FQGTGA. The CDR3 spans 17 residues. CDR3 sequence: CASSLASQGRGAEEQYV. The DNA of the CDR3 is TGTGCCAGCAGCTTAGCATCTCAGGGACGGGGGGCGGAAGAGCAGTACGTC.

This clonotype was picked up many times. The V call is TRBV7-6, the J call TRBJ1-4, with TRBD1 matching over 8 bases. This CDR3 is built from 16 residues. Germline-derived CDR1 and CDR2 are SGHVS and FNYEAQ. Germline trimming cut 5 bases from V and 8 bases from J; bases unmatched to any gene: 13. CDR3 coding DNA: TGTGCCAGCAGCCCGTCGCAGGGGGCTTCGCAGGAAAAACTGTTTTTT. Protein product: CASSPSQGASQEKLFF.

The V call is TRBV12-3 or TRBV12-4, the J call TRBJ1-2, with D possibly being TRBD1 (6 bases). Between the trimmed V and J ends, which lost 7 bases and 8 bases, there was a span of 17 bases. The CDR3 has 13 amino acids. CDR3 in amino acids: CASNLQGTSGYTF. For the CDR3, the DNA is TGTGCCAGCAACCTACAGGGAACTAGCGGCTACACCTTC.

This clonotype came up a few times. The chain has TRBV11-2 and TRBJ2-2; TRBD2 matches at 8 bases. Germline lookup yields CDR1 SGHAT and CDR2 FQNNGV. The CDR3 is 18 residues long. Trimming cost V 1 base and J 3 bases; bases outside gene matches: 10. The CDR3 coding sequence is TGTGCCAGCAGCTTAGGGTGGGCGGCGGGGGGATACACCGGGGAGCTGTTTTTT. It yields the protein CASSLGWAAGGYTGELFF. Together with reference TRBV11-2 and TRBJ2-2, the CDR3 gives the full variable domain: EAGVAQSPRYKIIEKRQSVAFWCNPISGHATLYWYQQILGQGPKLLIQFQNNGVVDDSQLPKDRFSAERLKGVDSTLKIQPAKLEDSAVYLCASSLGWAAGGYTGELFFGEGSRLTVL.

The rearrangement joins TRBV12-3 or TRBV12-4 to TRBJ2-1, with 8 bases matching TRBD1. The V and J ends lost 3 bases and 4 bases, in that order; junction bases with no gene match: 5. CDR3 size: 15 residues. CDR3 DNA: TGTGCCAGCAGTTTCCTGCAGGGGGCTTACAATGAGCAGTTCTTC. Protein sequence: CASSFLQGAYNEQFF.

The sample holds a few counts of this clonotype. The rearrangement uses TRBV4-1 and TRBJ1-4, with D unresolved. This CDR3 comprises 15 residues. Germline assignment: CDR1 MGHRA and CDR2 YSYEKL. Trimming took 0 bases from V and 8 from J, leaving 13 bases between them. CDR3 loop: CASSQEWVRGEKLFF. In DNA, the CDR3 is TGCGCCAGCAGCCAAGAGTGGGTTAGAGGGGAAAAACTGTTTTTT.